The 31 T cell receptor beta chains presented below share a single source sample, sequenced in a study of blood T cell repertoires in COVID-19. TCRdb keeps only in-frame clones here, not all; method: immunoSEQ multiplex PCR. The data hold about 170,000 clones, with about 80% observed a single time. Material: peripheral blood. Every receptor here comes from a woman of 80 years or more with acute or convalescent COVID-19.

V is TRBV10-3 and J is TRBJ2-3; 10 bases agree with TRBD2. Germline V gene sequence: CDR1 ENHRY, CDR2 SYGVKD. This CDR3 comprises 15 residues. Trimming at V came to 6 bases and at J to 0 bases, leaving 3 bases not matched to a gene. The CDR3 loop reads CAISTTSGSTDTQYF. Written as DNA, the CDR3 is TGTGCCATCAGCACGACTAGCGGGAGCACAGATACGCAGTATTTT.

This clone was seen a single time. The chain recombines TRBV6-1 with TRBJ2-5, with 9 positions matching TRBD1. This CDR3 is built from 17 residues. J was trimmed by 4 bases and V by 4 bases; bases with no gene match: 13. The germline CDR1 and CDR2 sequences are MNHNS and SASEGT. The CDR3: CASSVQGAVRMIETQYF. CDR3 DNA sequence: TGTGCCAGCAGTGTACAGGGGGCGGTACGCATGATAGAGACCCAGTACTTC.

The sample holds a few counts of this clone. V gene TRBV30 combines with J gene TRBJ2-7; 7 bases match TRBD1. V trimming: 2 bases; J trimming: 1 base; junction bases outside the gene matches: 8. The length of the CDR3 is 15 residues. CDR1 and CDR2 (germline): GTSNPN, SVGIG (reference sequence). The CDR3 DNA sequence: TGTGCCTGGAGTTCCGTAGGACAGGAGTCCTACGAGCAGTACTTC. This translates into CAWSSVGQESYEQYF. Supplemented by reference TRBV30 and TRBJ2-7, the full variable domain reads SQTIHQWPATLVQPVGSPLSLECTVEGTSNPNLYWYRQAAGRGLQLLFYSVGIGQISSEVPQNLSASRPQDRQFILSSKKLLLSDSGFYLCAWSSVGQESYEQYFGPGTRLTVT.

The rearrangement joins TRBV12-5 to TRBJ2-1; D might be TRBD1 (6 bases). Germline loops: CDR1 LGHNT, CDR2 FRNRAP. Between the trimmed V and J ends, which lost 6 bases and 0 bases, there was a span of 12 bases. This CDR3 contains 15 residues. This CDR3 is CASGEGVSSYNEQFF. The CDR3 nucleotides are TGTGCTAGTGGAGAGGGGGTTAGCTCCTACAATGAGCAGTTCTTC. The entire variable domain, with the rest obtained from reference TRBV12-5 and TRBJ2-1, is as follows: DARVTQTPRHKVTEMGQEVTMRCQPILGHNTVFWYRQTMMQGLELLAYFRNRAPLDDSGMPKDRFSAEMPDATLATLKIQPSEPRDSAVYFCASGEGVSSYNEQFFGPGTRLTVL.

The CDR3 bases are TGTGCCAGCAGCCAAGTTCTAGCGGGCACCGGGGAGCTGTTTTTT. Its protein is CASSQVLAGTGELFF. This rearrangement joins TRBV14 to TRBJ2-2; TRBD2 matches at 8 bases. The CDR3 consists of 15 residues. Germline V gene data show CDR1 as SGHDN and CDR2 as FVKESK. Trimming removed 1 base from V and 4 bases from J; junction bases left unmatched: 2.

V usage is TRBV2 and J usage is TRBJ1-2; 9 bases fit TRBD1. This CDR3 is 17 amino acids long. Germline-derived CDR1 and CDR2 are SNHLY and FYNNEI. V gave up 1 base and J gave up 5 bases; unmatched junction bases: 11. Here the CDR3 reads CASSEGRDRAISYGYTF. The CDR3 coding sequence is TGTGCCAGCAGTGAAGGGAGGGACAGGGCCATCAGTTATGGCTACACCTTC.

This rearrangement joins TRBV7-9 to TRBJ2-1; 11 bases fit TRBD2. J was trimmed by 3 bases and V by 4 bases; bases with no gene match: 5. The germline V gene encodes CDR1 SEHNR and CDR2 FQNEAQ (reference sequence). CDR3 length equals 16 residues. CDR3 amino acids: CASSSGLAGYYNEQFF. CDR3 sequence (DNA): TGTGCCAGCAGCTCAGGACTAGCGGGCTACTACAATGAGCAGTTCTTC.

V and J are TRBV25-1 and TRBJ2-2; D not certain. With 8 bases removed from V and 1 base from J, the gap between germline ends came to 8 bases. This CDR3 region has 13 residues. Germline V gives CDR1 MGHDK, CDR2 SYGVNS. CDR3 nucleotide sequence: TGTGCCAGCTCAAGACTGAACACCGGGGAGCTGTTTTTT. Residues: CASSRLNTGELFF. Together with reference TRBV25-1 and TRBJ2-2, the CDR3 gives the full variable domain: EADIYQTPRYLVIGTGKKITLECSQTMGHDKMYWYQQDPGMELHLIHYSYGVNSTEKGDLSSESTVSRIRTEHFPLTLESARPSHTSQYLCASSRLNTGELFFGEGSRLTVL.

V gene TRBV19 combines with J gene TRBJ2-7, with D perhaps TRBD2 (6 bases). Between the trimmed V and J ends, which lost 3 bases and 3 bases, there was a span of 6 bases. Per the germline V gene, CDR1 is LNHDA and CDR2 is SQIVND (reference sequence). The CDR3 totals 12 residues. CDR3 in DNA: TGTGCCAGTAGTATCGGGGGCTACGAGCAGTACTTC. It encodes CASSIGGYEQYF.

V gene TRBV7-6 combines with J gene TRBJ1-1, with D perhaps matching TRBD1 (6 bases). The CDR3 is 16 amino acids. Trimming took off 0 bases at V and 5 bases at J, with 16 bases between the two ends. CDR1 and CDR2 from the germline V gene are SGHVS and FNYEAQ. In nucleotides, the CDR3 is TGTGCCAGCAGCTTAGCAGTGGGGGGGGCGGAAACTGAAGCTTTCTTT. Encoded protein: CASSLAVGGAETEAFF.

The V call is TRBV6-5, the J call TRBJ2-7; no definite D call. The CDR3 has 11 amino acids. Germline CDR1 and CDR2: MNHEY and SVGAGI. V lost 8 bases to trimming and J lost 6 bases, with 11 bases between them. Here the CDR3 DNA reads TGTGCCAGCCAACGAGGCGTCGAGCAGTACTTC. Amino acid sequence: CASQRGVEQYF.

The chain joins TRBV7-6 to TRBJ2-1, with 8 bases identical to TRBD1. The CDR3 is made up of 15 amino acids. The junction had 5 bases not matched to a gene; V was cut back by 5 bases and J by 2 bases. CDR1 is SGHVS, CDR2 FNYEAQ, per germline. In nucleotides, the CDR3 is TGTGCCAGCAGCGAGTGGACAGGGCCCTACAATGAGCAGTTCTTC. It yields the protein CASSEWTGPYNEQFF.

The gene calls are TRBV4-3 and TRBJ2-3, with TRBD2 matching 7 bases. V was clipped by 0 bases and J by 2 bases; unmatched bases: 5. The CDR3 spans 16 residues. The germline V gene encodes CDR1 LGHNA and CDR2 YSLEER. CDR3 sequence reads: CASSQDRAGFTDTQYF. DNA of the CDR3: TGCGCCAGCAGCCAAGATCGAGCGGGATTCACAGATACGCAGTATTTT.

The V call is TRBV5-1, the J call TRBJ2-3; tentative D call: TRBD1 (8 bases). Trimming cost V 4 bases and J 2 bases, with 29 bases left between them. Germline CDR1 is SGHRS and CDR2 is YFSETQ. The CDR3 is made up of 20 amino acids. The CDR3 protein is CASSHGTGGPSGSYTDTQYF. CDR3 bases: TGCGCCAGCAGCCACGGGACAGGCGGACCTAGCGGATCCTACACAGATACGCAGTATTTT.

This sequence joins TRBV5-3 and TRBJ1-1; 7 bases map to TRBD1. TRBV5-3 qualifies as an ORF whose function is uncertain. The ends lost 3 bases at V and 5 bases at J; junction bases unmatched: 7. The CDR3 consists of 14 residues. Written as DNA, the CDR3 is TGTGCCAGAAGCTCACAGGACAGGTGGACTGAAGCTTTCTTT. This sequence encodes CARSSQDRWTEAFF.

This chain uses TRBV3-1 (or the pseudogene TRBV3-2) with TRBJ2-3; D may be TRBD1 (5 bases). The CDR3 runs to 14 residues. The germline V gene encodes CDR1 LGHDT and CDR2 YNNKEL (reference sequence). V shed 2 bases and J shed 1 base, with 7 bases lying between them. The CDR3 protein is CASSQQGRTDTQYF. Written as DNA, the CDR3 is TGTGCCAGCAGCCAACAGGGTCGCACAGATACGCAGTATTTT.

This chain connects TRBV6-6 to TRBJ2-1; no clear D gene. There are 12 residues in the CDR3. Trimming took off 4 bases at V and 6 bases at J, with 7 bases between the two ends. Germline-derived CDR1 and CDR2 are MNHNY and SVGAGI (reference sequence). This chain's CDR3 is CASSSLGNEQFF. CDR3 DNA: TGTGCCAGCAGTTCCCTAGGCAATGAGCAGTTCTTC.

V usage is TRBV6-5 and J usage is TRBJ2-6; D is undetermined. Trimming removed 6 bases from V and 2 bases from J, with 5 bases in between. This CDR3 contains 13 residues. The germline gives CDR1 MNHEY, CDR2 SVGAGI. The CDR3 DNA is TGTGCCAGCAGGGCCACTGGGGCCAACGTCCTGACTTTC. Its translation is CASRATGANVLTF.

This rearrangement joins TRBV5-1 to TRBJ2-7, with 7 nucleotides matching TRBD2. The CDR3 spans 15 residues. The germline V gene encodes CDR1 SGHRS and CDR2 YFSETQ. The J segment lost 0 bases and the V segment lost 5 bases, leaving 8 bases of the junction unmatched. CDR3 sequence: CASSRSTSASYEQYF. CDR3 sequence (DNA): TGCGCCAGCAGTCGATCAACTAGCGCCTCCTACGAGCAGTACTTC.

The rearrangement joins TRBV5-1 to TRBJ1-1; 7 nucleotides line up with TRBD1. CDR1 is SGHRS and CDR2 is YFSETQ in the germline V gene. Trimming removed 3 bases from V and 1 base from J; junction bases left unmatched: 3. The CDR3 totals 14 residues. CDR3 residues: CASSYRDRNTEAFF. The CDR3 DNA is TGCGCCAGCAGCTACCGGGACAGGAACACTGAAGCTTTCTTT.

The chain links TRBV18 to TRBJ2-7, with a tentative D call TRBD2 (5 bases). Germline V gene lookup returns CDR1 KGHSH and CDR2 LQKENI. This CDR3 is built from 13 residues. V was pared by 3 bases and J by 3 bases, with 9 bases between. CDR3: CASSPQTSYEQYF. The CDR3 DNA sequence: TGTGCCAGCTCACCGCAAACTAGCTACGAGCAGTACTTC.

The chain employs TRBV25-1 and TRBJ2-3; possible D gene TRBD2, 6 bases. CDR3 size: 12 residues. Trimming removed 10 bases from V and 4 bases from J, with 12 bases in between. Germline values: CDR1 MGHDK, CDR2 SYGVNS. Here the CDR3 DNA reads TGTGCCACCCTGTGGGGGGCAGATACGCAGTATTTT. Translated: CATLWGADTQYF.

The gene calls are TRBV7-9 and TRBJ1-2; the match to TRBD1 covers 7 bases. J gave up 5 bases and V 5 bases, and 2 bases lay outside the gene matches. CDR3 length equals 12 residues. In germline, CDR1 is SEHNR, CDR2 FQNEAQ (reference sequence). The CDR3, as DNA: TGTGCCAGCAGCCCGACAGGGTATGGCTACACCTTC. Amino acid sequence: CASSPTGYGYTF.

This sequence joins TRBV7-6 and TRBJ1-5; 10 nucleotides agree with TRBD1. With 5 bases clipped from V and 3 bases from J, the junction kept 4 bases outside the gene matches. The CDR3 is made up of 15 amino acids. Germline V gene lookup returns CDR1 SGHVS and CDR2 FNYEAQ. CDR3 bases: TGTGCCAGCAGCGGGGGACAGGGGAACAATCAGCCCCAGCATTTT. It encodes CASSGGQGNNQPQHF.

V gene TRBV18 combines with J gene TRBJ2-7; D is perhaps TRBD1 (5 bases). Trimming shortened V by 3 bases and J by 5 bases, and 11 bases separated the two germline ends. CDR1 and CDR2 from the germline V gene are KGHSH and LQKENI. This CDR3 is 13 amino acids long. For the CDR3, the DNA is TGTGCCAGCTCACCCCGCCAACAGGACGAGCAGTACTTC. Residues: CASSPRQQDEQYF.

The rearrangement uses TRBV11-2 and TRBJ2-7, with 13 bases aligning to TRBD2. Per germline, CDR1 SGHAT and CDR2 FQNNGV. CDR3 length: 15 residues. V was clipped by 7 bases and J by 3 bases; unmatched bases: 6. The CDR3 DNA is TGTGCCAGCACCTGGGGGACTAGCGGGAACTACGAGCAGTACTTC. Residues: CASTWGTSGNYEQYF.

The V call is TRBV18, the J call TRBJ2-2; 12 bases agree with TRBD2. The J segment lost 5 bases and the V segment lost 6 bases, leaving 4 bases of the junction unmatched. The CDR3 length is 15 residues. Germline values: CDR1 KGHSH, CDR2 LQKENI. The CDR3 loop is CASSTSGRGTGELFF. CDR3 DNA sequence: TGTGCCAGCTCGACTAGCGGGAGAGGGACCGGGGAGCTGTTTTTT.

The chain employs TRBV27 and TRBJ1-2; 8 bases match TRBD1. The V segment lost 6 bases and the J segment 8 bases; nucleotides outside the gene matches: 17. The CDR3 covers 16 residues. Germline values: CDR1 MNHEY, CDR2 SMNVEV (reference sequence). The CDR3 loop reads CASSPGGRGRSGGYTF. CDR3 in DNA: TGTGCCAGCAGCCCCGGGGGCAGGGGGCGTAGTGGGGGCTACACCTTC.

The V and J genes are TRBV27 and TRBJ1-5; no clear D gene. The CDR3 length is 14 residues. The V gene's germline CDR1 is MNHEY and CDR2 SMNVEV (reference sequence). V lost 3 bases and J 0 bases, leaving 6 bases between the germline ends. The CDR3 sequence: CASSLRFSNQPQHF. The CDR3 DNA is TGTGCCAGCAGTTTGCGGTTTAGCAATCAGCCCCAGCATTTT.

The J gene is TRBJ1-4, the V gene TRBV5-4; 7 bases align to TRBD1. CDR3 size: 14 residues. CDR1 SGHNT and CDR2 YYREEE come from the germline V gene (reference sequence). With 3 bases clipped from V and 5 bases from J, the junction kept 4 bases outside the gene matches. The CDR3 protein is CASSSGQVNEKLFF. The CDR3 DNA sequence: TGTGCCAGCAGCTCCGGACAGGTCAATGAAAAACTGTTTTTT.

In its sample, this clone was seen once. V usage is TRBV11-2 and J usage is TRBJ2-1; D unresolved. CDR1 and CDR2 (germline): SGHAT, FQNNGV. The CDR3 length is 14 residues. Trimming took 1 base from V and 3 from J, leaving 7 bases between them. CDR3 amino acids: CASSLGAVYNEQFF. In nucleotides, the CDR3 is TGTGCCAGCAGCTTAGGGGCAGTCTACAATGAGCAGTTCTTC.